This T cell receptor beta chain originates from a study of CD8+ T cells in alopecia areata. Study details: A regimen of oral tofacitinib, 5 to 10 mg twice daily, was given to treated patients.

V dropped 4 bases and J dropped 5 bases, with 17 bases sitting between them. There are 14 residues in the CDR3. Germline V CDR1 and CDR2: SQVTM, ANQGSEA. Stated treatment: oral pan-JAK inhibitor, 5-10 mg twice daily. Following extraction, RNA underwent reverse transcription to cDNA, which served as the sequencing template. TCRdb's table, derived via immunoSEQ multiplex PCR, lists solely in-frame clones and lacks some. This table holds approximately 160,000 clones, less than 70% found once. Source: CD4+ T cells sorted from blood, taken at week 24, from a patient treated with tofacitinib. This clonotype was obtained from a human donor with alopecia areata. The chain is built from TRBV29-1 and TRBJ1-2, with D maybe TRBD1 (5 bases). CDR3 region: CSVADQGSPYGYTF. In DNA form, the CDR3 reads TGCAGCGTTGCCGATCAGGGCAGCCCATATGGCTACACCTTC.